This TCR beta chain was captured in a study of shared clonotypes between healthy human individuals. General study findings and limits: Represented diversity, genetic and exposure-history alike, was limited by few donors.

The CDR3 is 18 amino acids. V shed 5 bases and J shed 5 bases, with 26 bases lying between them. Germline V CDR1 and CDR2: MDHEN, SYDVKM. As to this clone: As yet, its antigen is unknown.

As defined, naive CD8 cells were CD45RO-negative and positively selected for CCR7, with terminally differentiated effector memory CD45RA+ cells excluded. Generated by immunoSEQ multiplex PCR, the TCRdb table keeps only in-frame clones and is missing some. The repertoire includes around 640,000 clones, roughly 96% of them detected once, and about 0.12% sits in the top ten. This clonotype was sampled from a woman aged 30 to 39 in good health. Specimen: naive CD8+ T cells sorted from blood. The gene calls are TRBV28 and TRBJ2-3; a weak D match, TRBD2 (6 bases). This chain's CDR3 is CASSRYPQAGNLGDTQYF. The CDR3 bases are TGTGCCAGCAGTCGCTACCCTCAAGCGGGCAACCTCGGAGATACGCAGTATTTT.